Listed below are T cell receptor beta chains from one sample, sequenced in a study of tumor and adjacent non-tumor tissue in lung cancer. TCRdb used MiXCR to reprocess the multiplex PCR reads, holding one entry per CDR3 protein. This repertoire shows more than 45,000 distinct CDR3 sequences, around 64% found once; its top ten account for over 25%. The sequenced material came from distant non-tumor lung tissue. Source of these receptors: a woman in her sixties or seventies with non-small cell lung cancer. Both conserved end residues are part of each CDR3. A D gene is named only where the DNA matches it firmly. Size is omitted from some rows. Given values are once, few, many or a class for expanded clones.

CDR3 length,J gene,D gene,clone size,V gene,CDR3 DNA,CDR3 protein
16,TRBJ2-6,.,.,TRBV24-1,TGTGCCACCAGTGGGGACGGCGTCCCTGGGGTCAACGTCCTGACTTTC,CATSGDGVPGVNVLTF
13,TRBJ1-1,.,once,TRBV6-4,TGTGCCAGCAGTGACGGGGACGAGACTGAAGATTTCTTT,CASSDGDETEDFF
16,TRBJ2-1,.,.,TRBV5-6,TGTACCAGCAGCTCTTCTCGAAGTGCTGGGTTCGGTGAGCAGTTCTTC,CTSSSSRSAGFGEQFF
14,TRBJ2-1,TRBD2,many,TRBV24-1,TGTGCCACCAGCCTAGGTGGGAGGGCGAATGAGCAGTTCTTC,CATSLGGRANEQFF
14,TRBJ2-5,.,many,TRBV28,TGTGCCAGCAGTTTTGGGGGAAACCAAGAGACCCAGTACTTC,CASSFGGNQETQYF
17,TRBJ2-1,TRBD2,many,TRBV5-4,TGTGCCAGCAGCTTGGGGGGGGGAGCGGGAGCATATAATGAGCAGTTCTTC,CASSLGGGAGAYNEQFF
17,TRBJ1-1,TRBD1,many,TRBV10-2,TGCGCCAGCAGCGTTACCCTGGGACAGGGGGGACTGCCTGAAGCTTTCTTT,CASSVTLGQGGLPEAFF
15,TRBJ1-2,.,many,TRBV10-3,TGTGCCATCAGCCAAGAGCGGCGTCAAAACTATGGCTACACCTTC,CAISQERRQNYGYTF
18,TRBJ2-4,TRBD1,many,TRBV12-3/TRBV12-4,TGTGCCAGCATGTCTTTACAGGGGGCGCGTGGGGTCAAAAACATTCAGTACTTC,CASMSLQGARGVKNIQYF
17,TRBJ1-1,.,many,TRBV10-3,TGTGCCATCAGTGAGTACCTCTCACCCGGGGGGAACACTGAAGCTTTCTTT,CAISEYLSPGGNTEAFF
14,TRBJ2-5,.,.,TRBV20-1,TGCAGTGCTCACGGGGGCCGGGGAGAAGAGACCCAATGCTTC,CSAHGGRGEETQCF
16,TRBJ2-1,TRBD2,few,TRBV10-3,TGTGCCACCAGTGCTCGGACTAGCGGGAGTAGCGGTGAGCAGTTCTTC,CATSARTSGSSGEQFF